This T cell receptor beta chain was profiled in a study of T cell repertoires in cytomegalovirus infection. Turning to the study itself: Selected CMV epitopes included recently identified HLA-C-restricted ones as well as well-studied HLA-B-restricted ones. Public TCR beta signatures marked donors with CMV infection and the matching HLA.

Concerning this clonotype: Its specificity is unknown.

Study-wide points: There were HLA-C-restricted CMV-specific TCR beta clonotypes dominating the ex vivo response. Totalled public TCR beta family frequency picked out people who carried CMV plus the relevant HLA.

A single record per CDR3 protein comes from TCRdb applying MiXCR to the reads. Here the sample spans hundreds of thousands of distinct CDR3 sequences, around 30% being singletons. V was shortened by 1 base and J by 1 base, with 7 bases between the two germline ends. Germline V gives CDR1 SGHDN, CDR2 FVKESK. This CDR3 contains 15 residues. The receptor was isolated from a human donor in good health (CMV status not recorded). Some clones in this sample may be carry-over from other donors' samples. The sequencing here drew on cultured CD8+ T cells from PBMCs, taken from culture after CMV antigen stimulation. J is TRBJ2-2 and V is TRBV14, with D hard to call. The CDR3 spells CASSQAGMNTGELFF. In nucleotides, the CDR3 is TGTGCCAGCAGCCAAGCTGGAATGAACACCGGGGAGCTGTTTTTT.